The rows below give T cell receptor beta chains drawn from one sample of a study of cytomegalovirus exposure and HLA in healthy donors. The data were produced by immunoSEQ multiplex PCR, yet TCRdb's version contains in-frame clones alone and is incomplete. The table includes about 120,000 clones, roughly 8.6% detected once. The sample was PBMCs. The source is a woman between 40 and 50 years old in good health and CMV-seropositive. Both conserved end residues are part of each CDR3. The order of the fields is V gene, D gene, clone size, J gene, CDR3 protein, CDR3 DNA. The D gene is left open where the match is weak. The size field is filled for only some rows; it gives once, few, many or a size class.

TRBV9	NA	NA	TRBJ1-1	CASSVEGVLDTEAFF	TGTGCCAGCAGCGTAGAGGGGGTGTTAGACACTGAAGCTTTCTTT
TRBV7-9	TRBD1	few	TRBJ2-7	CASSFGGTAYEQYF	TGTGCCAGCAGCTTTGGTGGGACAGCCTACGAGCAGTACTTC
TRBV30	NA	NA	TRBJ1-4	CAWARVGSNEKLFF	TGTGCCTGGGCCCGGGTTGGGTCTAATGAAAAACTGTTTTTT
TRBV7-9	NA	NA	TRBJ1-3	CASSLAGSSGNTIYF	TGTGCCAGCAGCTTGGCAGGGTCCTCTGGAAACACCATATATTTT
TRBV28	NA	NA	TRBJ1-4	CASSLSVGGNEKLFF	TGTGCCAGCAGTCTCTCGGTTGGGGGGAATGAAAAACTGTTTTTT
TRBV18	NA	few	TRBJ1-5	CASSPLSIDGGDQPQHF	TGTGCCAGCTCACCGTTGAGTATCGACGGGGGTGATCAGCCCCAGCATTTT
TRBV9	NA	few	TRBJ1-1	CASSASRTPNTEAFF	TGTGCCAGCAGCGCCTCCAGGACTCCGAACACTGAAGCTTTCTTT
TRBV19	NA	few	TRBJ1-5	CASSLFPDGDNQPQHF	TGTGCCAGTAGTCTGTTCCCCGACGGGGACAATCAGCCCCAGCATTTT
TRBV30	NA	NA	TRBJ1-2	CAWSVRTRGFNYGYTF	TGTGCCTGGAGTGTTCGAACCAGGGGATTTAACTATGGCTACACCTTC
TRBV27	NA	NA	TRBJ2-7	CASSLPGYEQYF	TGTGCCAGCAGTTTACCGGGCTACGAGCAGTACTTC
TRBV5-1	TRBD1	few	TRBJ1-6	CASSPGTGPALHF	TGCGCCAGCAGCCCCGGGACAGGCCCAGCCCTCCACTTT
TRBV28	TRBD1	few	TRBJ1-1	CASSTGDASGAFF	TGTGCCAGCAGTACAGGGGATGCAAGTGGGGCTTTCTTT
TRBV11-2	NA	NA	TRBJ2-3	CASSPQGLNTDTQYF	TGTGCCAGCAGCCCCCAGGGTCTGAACACAGATACGCAGTATTTT
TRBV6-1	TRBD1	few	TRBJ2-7	CASTMPGQGAYEQYF	TGTGCCAGCACGATGCCGGGACAGGGTGCCTACGAGCAGTACTTC
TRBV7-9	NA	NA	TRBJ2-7	CASRPGSAGSYEQYF	TGTGCCAGCAGGCCGGGAAGCGCGGGATCCTACGAGCAGTACTTC
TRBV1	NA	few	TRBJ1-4	CTSSQETGPNEKLFF	TGCACCAGCAGCCAAGAGACAGGGCCTAATGAAAAACTGTTTTTT
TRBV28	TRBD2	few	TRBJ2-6	CASSLALLAGASSGANVLTF	TGTGCCAGCAGTTTAGCTCTCCTAGCGGGGGCGAGCTCTGGGGCCAACGTCCTGACTTTC
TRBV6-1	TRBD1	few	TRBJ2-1	CASSEYNGQGNEQFF	TGTGCCAGCAGTGAATACAACGGACAGGGAAATGAGCAGTTCTTC
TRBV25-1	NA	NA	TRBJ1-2	CASSVLEGNYGYTF	TGTGCCAGCAGTGTCCTGGAGGGTAACTATGGCTACACCTTC
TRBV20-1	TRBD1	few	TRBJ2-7	CGSTGGYEQYF	TGCGGATCTACAGGGGGCTACGAGCAGTACTTC
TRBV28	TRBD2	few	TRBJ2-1	CASSLLWGGNEQFF	TGTGCCAGCAGTTTATTGTGGGGGGGCAATGAGCAGTTCTTC
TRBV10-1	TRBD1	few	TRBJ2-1	CASSESGTGGFNEQFF	TGCGCCAGCAGTGAGTCCGGGACAGGGGGTTTCAATGAGCAGTTCTTC
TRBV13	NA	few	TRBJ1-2	CASSPVAQGYGYTF	TGTGCCAGCAGCCCCGTGGCACAGGGCTATGGCTACACCTTC
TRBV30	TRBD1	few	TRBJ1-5	CAWSYDRGHQPQHF	TGTGCCTGGAGTTACGACAGGGGGCATCAGCCCCAGCATTTT
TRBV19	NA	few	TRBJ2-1	CASSPALVVGGNEQFF	TGTGCCAGTAGTCCCGCCCTTGTGGTCGGGGGCAATGAGCAGTTCTTC
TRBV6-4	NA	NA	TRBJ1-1	CASSYRENPEAFF	TGTGCCAGCAGTTACAGGGAGAACCCTGAAGCTTTCTTT
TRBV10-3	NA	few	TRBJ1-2	CAISERRQGRNYGYTF	TGTGCCATCAGTGAGAGGCGCCAGGGTCGAAACTATGGCTACACCTTC
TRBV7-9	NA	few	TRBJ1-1	CASSFQGGTEAFF	TGTGCCAGCAGCTTTCAGGGTGGCACTGAAGCTTTCTTT